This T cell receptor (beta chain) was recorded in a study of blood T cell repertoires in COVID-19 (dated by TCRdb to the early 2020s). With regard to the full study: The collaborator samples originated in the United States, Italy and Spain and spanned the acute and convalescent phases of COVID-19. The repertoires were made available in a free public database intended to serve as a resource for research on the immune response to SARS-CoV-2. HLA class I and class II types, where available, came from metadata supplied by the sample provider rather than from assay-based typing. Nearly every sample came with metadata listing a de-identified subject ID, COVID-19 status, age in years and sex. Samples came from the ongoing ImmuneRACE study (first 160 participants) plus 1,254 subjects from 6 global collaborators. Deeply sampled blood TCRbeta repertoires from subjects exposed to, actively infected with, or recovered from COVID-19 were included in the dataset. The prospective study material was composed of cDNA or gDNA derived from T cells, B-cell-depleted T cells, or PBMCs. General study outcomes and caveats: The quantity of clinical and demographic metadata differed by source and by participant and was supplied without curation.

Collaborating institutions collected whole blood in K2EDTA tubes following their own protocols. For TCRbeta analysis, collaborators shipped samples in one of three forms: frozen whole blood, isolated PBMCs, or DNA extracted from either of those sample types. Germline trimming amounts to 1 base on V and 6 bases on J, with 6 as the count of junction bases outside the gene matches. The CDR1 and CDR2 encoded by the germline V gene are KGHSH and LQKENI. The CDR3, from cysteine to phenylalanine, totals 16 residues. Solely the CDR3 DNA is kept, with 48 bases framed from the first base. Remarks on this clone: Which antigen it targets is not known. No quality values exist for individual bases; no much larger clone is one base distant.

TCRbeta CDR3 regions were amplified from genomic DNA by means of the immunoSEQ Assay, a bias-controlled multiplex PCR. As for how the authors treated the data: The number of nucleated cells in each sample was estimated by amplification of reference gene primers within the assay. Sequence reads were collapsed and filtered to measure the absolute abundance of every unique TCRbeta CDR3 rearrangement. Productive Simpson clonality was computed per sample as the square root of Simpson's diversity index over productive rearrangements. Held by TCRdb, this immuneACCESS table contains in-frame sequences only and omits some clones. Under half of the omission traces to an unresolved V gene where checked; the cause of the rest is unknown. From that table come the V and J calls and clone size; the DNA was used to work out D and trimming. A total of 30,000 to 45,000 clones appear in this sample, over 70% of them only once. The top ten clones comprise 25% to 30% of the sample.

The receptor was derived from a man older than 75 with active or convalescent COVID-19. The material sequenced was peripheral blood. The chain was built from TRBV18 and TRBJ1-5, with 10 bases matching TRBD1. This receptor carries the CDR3 CASSPLATGGSQPQHF. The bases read TGTGCCAGCTCACCACTAGCGACAGGGGGCAGTCAGCCCCAGCATTTT.